The count of the clone carrying this T cell receptor beta chain is one. Its antigen is undetermined. An end of the junction does not agree with germline; a read error may underlie this. The template was genomic DNA from peripheral blood, not RNA. The CDR3 has 18 amino acids. The germline V gene encodes CDR1 MGHRA and CDR2 YSYEKL. The data were obtained in a study of T cell repertoires in aging, cancer and after chemotherapy. Study results and limitations: Compared with age-matched healthy donors, untreated hematological or solid cancer patients showed higher blood TCR clonality.

TRB rearrangements spanning V, D and J were amplified using mixed TRB-A/B primers. One entry per CDR3 protein, called by TCRdb with MiXCR from the multiplex PCR reads. Of more than 10,000 distinct CDR3 sequences listed, roughly a quarter were seen once; the top ten hold 2.6%. The rearrangement uses TRBV4-1 and TRBJ2-1; 11 bases are shared with TRBD2. The sample consisted of blood. The clonotype was recovered from a human donor in good health. The CDR3 here is CASSQGPPSGGPYNEQFF. The DNA for the CDR3 is TGTGCCAGCAGCCAAGGCCCTCCTAGCGGGGGGCCCTACAATGAGCAGTTCTTC.